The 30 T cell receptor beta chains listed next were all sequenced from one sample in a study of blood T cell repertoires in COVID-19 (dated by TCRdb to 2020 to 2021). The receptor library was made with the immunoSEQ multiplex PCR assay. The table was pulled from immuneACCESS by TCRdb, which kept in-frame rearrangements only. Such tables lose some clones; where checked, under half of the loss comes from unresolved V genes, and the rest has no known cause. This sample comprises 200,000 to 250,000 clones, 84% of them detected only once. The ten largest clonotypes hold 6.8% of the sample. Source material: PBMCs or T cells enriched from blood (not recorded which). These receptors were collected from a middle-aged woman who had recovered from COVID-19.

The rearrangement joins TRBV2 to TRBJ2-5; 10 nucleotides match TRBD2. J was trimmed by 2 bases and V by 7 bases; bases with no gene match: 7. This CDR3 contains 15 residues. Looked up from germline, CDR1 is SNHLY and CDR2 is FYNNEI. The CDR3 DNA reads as TGTGCCAGCACAGCGGGAGGGCCGGGGCAAGAGACCCAGTACTTC. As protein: CASTAGGPGQETQYF.

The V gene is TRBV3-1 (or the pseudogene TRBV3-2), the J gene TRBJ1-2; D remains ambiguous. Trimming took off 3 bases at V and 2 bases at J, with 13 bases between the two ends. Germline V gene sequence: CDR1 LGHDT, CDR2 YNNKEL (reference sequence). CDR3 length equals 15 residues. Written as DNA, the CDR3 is TGTGCCAGCAGCCAGGGAGGCGGCGGGAACTATGGCTACACCTTC. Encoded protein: CASSQGGGGNYGYTF.

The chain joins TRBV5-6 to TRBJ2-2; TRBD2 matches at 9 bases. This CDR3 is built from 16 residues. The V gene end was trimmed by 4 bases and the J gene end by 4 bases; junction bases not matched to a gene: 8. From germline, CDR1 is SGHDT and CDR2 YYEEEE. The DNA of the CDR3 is TGTGCCAGCAGCCCCCAGCGGGAGGTATCCACCGGGGAGCTGTTTTTT. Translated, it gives CASSPQREVSTGELFF.

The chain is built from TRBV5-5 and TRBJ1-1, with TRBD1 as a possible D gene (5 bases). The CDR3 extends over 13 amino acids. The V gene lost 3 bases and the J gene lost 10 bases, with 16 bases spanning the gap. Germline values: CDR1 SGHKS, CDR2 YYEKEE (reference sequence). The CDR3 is CASSSLRGQGAFF. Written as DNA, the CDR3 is TGTGCCAGCAGCTCCCTGCGGGGCCAGGGAGCTTTCTTT.

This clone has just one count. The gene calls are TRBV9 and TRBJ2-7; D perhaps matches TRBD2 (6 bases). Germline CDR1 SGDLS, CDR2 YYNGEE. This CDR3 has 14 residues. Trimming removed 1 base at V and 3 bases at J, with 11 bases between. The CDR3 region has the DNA TGTGCCAGCAGCGTATCCCAGGGACTCTACGAGCAGTACTTC. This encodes CASSVSQGLYEQYF.

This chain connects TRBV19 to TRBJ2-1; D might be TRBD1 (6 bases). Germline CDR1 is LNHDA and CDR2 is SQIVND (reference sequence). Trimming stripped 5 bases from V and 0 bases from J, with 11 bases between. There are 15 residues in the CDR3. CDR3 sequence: CASSDRTSSYNEQFF. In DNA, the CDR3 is TGTGCCAGTAGTGACAGGACGAGCTCCTACAATGAGCAGTTCTTC.

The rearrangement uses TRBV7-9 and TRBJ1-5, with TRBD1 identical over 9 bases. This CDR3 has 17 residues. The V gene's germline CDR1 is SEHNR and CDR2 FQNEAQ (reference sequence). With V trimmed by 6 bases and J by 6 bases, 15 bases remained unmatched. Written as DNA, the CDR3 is TGTGCCAGCAGGAACAGCCTCGGACAGGGGCTAGGTCAGCCCCAGCATTTT. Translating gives CASRNSLGQGLGQPQHF.

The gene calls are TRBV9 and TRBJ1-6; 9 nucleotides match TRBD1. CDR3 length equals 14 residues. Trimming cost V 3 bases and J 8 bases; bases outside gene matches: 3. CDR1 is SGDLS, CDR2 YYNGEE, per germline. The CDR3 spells CASSARQGDSPLHF. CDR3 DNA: TGTGCCAGCAGCGCCCGACAGGGGGATTCACCCCTCCACTTT.

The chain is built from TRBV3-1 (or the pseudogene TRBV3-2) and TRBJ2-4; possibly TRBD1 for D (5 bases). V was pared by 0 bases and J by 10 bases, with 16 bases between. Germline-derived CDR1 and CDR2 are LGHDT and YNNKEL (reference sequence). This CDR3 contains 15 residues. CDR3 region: CASSQESLKGLIQYF. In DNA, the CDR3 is TGTGCCAGCAGCCAAGAGTCGTTAAAGGGGTTGATTCAGTACTTC.

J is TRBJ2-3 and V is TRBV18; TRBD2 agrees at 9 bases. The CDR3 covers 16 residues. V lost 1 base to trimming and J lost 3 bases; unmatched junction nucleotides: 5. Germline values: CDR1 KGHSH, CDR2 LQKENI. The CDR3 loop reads CASSPLAGVRTDTQYF. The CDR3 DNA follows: TGTGCCAGCTCACCACTAGCGGGAGTAAGGACAGATACGCAGTATTTT.

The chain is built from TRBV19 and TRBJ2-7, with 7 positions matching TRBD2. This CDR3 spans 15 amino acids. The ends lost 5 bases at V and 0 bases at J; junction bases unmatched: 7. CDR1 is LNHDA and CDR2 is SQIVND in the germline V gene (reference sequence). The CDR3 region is CASSLRLAVSYEQYF. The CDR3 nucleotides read TGTGCCAGTAGTCTTCGCCTAGCGGTCTCCTACGAGCAGTACTTC. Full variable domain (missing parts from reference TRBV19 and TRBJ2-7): DGGITQSPKYLFRKEGQNVTLSCEQNLNHDAMYWYRQDPGQGLRLIYYSQIVNDFQKGDIAEGYSVSREKKESFPLTVTSAQKNPTAFYLCASSLRLAVSYEQYFGPGTRLTVT.

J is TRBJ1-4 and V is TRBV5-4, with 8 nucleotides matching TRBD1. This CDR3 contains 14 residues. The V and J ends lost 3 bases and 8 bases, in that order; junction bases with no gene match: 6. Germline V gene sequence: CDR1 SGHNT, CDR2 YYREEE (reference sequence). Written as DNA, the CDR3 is TGTGCCAGCAGCTCGACAGGGGTGGGAGAAAAACTGTTTTTT. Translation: CASSSTGVGEKLFF.

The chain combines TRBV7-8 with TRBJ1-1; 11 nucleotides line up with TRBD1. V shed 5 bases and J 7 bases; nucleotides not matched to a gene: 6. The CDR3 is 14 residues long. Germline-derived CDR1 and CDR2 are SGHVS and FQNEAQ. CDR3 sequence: CASSVGQGAGEAFF. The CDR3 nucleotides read TGTGCCAGCAGCGTAGGACAGGGGGCCGGTGAAGCTTTCTTT.

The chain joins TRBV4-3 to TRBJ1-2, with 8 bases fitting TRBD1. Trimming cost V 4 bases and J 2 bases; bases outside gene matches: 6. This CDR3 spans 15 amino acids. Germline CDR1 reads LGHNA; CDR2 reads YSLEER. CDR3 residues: CASSPDREANYGYTF. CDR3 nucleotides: TGCGCCAGCAGCCCGGACAGGGAGGCCAACTATGGCTACACCTTC.

DNA for the CDR3: TGTGCCAGCAGTAACCAATTTACTAGCACCGGGGAGCTGTTTTTT. Translating it yields CASSNQFTSTGELFF. The rearrangement uses TRBV6-5 and TRBJ2-2, with D possibly being TRBD2 (5 bases). Germline CDR1 and CDR2: MNHEY and SVGAGI. CDR3 length: 15 amino acids. The V gene lost 5 bases and the J gene lost 4 bases, with 14 bases spanning the gap.

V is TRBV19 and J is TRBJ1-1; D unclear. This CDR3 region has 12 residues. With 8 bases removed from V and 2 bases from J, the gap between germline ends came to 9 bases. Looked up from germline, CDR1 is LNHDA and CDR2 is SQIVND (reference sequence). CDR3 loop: CASSPLNTEAFF. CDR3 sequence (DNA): TGTGCCAGTTCTCCCCTTAACACTGAAGCTTTCTTT.

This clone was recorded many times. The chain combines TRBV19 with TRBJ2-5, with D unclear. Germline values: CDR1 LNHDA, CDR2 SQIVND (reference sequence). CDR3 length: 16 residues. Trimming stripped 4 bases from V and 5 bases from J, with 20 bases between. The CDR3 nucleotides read TGTGCCAGTAGTAGGAGCCCACTGCCTACGGTTGAGACCCAGTACTTC. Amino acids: CASSRSPLPTVETQYF.

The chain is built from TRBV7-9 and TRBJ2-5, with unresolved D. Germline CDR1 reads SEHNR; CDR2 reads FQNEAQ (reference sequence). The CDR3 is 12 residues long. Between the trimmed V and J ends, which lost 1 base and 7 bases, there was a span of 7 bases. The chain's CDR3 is CASSLDYWTQYF. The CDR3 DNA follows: TGTGCCAGCAGCTTAGACTACTGGACCCAGTACTTC. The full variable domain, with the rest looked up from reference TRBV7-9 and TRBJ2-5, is DTGVSQNPRHKITKRGQNVTFRCDPISEHNRLYWYRQTLGQGPEFLTYFQNEAQLEKSRLLSDRFSAERPKGSFSTLEIQRTEQGDSAMYLCASSLDYWTQYFGPGTRLLVL.

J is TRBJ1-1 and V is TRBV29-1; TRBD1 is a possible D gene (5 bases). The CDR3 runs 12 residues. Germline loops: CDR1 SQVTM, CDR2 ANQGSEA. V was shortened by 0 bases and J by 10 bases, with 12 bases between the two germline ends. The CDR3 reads CSVEETGLTAFF. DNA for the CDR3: TGCAGCGTTGAAGAGACGGGACTAACAGCTTTCTTT.

CDR3: CASTVRKRRGLGGELFF. The CDR3 DNA is TGTGCCAGCACAGTGAGGAAGCGCCGGGGACTTGGCGGGGAGCTGTTTTTT. The chain joins TRBV2 to TRBJ2-2; D might be TRBD2 (6 bases). Trimming shortened V by 7 bases and J by 7 bases, and 25 bases separated the two germline ends. CDR3 length: 17 residues. Per the germline V gene, CDR1 is SNHLY and CDR2 is FYNNEI.

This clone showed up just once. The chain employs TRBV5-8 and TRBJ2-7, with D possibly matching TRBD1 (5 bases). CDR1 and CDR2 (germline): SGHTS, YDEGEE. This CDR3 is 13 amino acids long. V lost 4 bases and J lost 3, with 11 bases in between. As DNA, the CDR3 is TGTGCCAGCAGCCAAAGGGGTCTCTACGAGCAGTACTTC. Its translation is CASSQRGLYEQYF.

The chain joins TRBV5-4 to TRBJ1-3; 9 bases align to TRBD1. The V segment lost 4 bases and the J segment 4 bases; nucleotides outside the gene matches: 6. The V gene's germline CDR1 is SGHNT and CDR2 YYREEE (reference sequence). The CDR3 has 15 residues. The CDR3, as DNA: TGTGCCAGCAGCCTAAGACAGGGGGGGGGAAACACCATATATTTT. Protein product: CASSLRQGGGNTIYF.

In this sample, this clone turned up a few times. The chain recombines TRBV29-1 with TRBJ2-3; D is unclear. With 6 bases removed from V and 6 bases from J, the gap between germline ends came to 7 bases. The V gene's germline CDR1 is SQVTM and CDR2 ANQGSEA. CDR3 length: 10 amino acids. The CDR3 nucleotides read TGCAGCGTCCTTCAGGATACGCAGTATTTT. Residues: CSVLQDTQYF.

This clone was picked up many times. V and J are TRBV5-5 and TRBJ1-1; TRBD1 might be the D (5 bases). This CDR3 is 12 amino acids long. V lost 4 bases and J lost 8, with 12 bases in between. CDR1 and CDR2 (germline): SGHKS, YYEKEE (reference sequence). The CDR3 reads CASSQGQGEAFF. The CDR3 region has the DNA TGTGCCAGCAGCCAGGGCCAGGGAGAAGCTTTCTTT.

The CDR3 DNA reads TGTGCCAGCAGCCCACCCTTGCTCAGGGGAGAGCATGGCTACACCTTC. It translates to CASSPPLLRGEHGYTF. The V gene is TRBV21-1, the J gene TRBJ1-2; the D call TRBD1 from the table was never checked on the DNA. TRBV21-1 is a listed pseudogene. The length of the CDR3 is 16 residues.

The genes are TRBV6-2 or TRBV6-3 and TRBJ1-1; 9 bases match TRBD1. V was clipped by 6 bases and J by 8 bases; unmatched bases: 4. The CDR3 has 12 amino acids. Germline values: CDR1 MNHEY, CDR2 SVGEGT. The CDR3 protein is CASSPDRGEAFF. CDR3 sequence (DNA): TGTGCCAGCAGCCCGGACAGGGGAGAAGCTTTCTTT.

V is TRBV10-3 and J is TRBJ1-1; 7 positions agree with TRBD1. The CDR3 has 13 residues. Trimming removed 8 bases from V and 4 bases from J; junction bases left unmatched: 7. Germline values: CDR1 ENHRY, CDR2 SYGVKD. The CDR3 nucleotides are TGTGCCATCCGGGACAGTCTGGGCACTGAAGCTTTCTTT. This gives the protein CAIRDSLGTEAFF.

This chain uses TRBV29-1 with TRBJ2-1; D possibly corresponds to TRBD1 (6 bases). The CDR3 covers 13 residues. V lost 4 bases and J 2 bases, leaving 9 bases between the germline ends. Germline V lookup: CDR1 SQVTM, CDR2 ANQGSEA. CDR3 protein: CSVGQGPYNEQFF. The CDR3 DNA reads TGCAGCGTTGGGCAGGGGCCCTACAATGAGCAGTTCTTC.

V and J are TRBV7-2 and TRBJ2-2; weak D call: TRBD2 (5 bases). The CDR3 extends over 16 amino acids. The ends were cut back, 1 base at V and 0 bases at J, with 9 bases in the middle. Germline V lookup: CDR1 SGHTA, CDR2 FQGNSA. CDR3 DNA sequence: TGTGCCAGCAGCTTAGGTTCCGGGACGAACACCGGGGAGCTGTTTTTT. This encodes CASSLGSGTNTGELFF.

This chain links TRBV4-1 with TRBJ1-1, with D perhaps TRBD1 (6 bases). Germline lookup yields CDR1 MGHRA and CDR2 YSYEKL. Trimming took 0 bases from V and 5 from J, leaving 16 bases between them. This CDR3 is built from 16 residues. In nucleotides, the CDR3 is TGCGCCAGCAGCCAAGAGACAGGCCCGTCGAGTACTGAAGCTTTCTTT. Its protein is CASSQETGPSSTEAFF.